The TCR beta chain described here comes from a study of shared clonotypes between healthy human individuals. Study-wide results and caveats: In this cohort, only blood was sampled, and tissue repertoires likely differ. Genetic and exposure-history diversity was limited by the small donor number.

Per the original data handling: Filtering differed for immunoSEQ, which gave only junction sequences without quality scores. The data were produced by immunoSEQ multiplex PCR, yet TCRdb's version contains in-frame clones alone and is incomplete. For V, J and clone size, that table is used; D and trimming come from the DNA. The data contain roughly 2.4 million clones, approximately 94% of them singletons. Only Caucasian adults living in Nashville, Tennessee served as donors. Germline CDR1 and CDR2: SGHRS and YFSETQ. The CDR3 runs 15 residues. Trimming cost V 0 bases and J 4 bases, with 8 bases left between them. A remark on this clone: The antigen remains unidentified. Other DNA sequences in this sample translate to the same CDR3.

This TCR derives from a man younger than 35 in good health. The chain recombines TRBV5-1 with TRBJ2-6; D remains ambiguous. Material for sequencing was naive CD4+ T cells sorted from blood. Subset meaning: CD45RA+ positively selected. CDR3 protein: CASSLAVTGANVLTF. CDR3 nucleotides: TGCGCCAGCAGCTTGGCCGTGACCGGGGCCAACGTCCTGACTTTC.